This TCR beta chain was observed in a study of blood T cell repertoires in COVID-19. Across the whole study: The United States, Italy and Spain were the sources of the acute and convalescent COVID-19 samples. In each case, the material was cDNA or gDNA derived from T cells, B-cell-depleted T cells, or PBMCs.

The V gene's germline CDR1 is SGHTA and CDR2 FQGNSA. The CDR3 runs 17 residues. V shed 2 bases, J shed 5 bases, and the junction held 11 bases outside the gene matches. Original processing methods: Reference gene primer amplification in the assay estimated nucleated cell counts. The method was immunoSEQ multiplex PCR; TCRdb's version includes in-frame clones alone and lacks a portion of them. D and trimming come from the DNA, and the V and J calls and clone size come from that table. The data contain more than 70,000 clones, around 77% of them singletons. The source of this sequence is a human donor in a cohort sampled during active COVID-19. The chain uses TRBV7-2 and TRBJ2-7; TRBD2 matches 11 bases. The sequencing input was peripheral blood. The CDR3 is CASSLSSSGGTGNEQYF. As DNA, the CDR3 is TGTGCCAGCAGCTTATCTTCTAGCGGGGGGACGGGAAACGAGCAGTACTTC.